This T cell receptor (beta chain) is from a study of cytomegalovirus exposure and HLA in healthy donors listed by TCRdb under 2017. In the study overall: According to an earlier analysis of 587 of the donors, about 170 million T cells yielded some 110 million unique TCR beta sequences and 276 Gb of sequence data. About 280 gigabases of sequencing data and approximately 80 million unique TCR sequences were included in an early release covering several hundred HLA-typed donors. Of the roughly 410 genotyped donors, less than 90% were placed in the genetic ancestry cluster associated with self-reported Caucasian donors. The study was designed to test whether signatures of past pathogen exposure could be identified by cataloging public T cell receptors. The T cell repertoires of 666 subjects were profiled by immunosequencing and related to cytomegalovirus serostatus. A separate validation cohort of 100 to 150 different subjects was used in addition to the approximately 610-subject first cohort. To predict cytomegalovirus infection status, the study combined high-throughput TCR immunosequencing, statistical association of individual TCRs with disease status, and machine learning. In a later analysis, previously published TCR beta repertoires from 666 donors were re-analyzed and high-resolution HLA genotyping was added so that TCR occurrence patterns could be studied. In the later analysis, no new phenotypic data were used to find candidate immune exposures; instead, reliance was placed on TCR beta sequences and their occurrence across donors. An earlier analysis of 587 of the donors used high-throughput TCR beta sequencing to judge whether each TCR beta V gene segment behaved as functional or pseudogenic. Donor age, sex, ethnicity and CMV serostatus were collected together with the repertoire data. Genome-wide SNP genotypes for about 55% of the roughly 670 donors were used in a later genetic analysis, which treated that subset as a discovery cohort. Every discovery cohort repertoire had been produced on one sequencing platform. HLA typing covered class I and class II loci at four-digit resolution. The number of typed donors differed by locus: roughly 629-640 for A, B, C, DRB1 and DQB1; approximately 540 for DQA1; some 590 for DPA1; and roughly 450 for DPB1. About five DR-DQ haplotypes were handled as single units for association and clustering because linkage in the cohort was strong. Among over 350 genotyped donors of the cohort, an average of about 240,000 unique TCR beta nucleotide sequences were sequenced per donor, 15% to 20% of them non-productive.

In total, just over 650 healthy bone marrow donors made up the cohort. At the time of sampling, all cohort members were nominally healthy, though unrecorded immune exposures were likely present. The donor was CMV seronegative and belonged to the group of under 400 seronegative cohort members. A peripheral blood sample was provided by each donor, and peripheral blood mononuclear cells were used for TCR beta sequencing. Genomic DNA was extracted from the blood cell samples with the Qiagen DNeasy Blood Extraction Kit. The paper as a whole reports these results and caveats: The 87-base-pair reads could not distinguish some IMGT-functional V segments, including TRBV6-2 and TRBV6-3, so those segments were excluded. In vitro tests confirmed that a few of the cytomegalovirus-associated TCR beta chains recognize cytomegalovirus antigens. A later analysis associated 15,000 or so TCR beta sequences with specific HLA alleles at a false discovery rate of 0.05. The authors suggested that the approach could potentially be generalized to other disease states and immunological phenotypes. A later analysis found that most CMV-associated TCR beta chains appeared HLA-restricted, with HLA associations seemingly driven largely by CMV exposure. The classifier was reported to diagnose cytomegalovirus status with high specificity and sensitivity in both the original and validation cohorts. Strong co-occurrence of HLA alleles, especially DR and DQ, made assigning TCR associations to individual alleles difficult. Linkage disequilibrium might explain the correlated functional status among segregating V segments, but an unknown experimental factor could not be ruled out. A later analysis reported that several top co-occurrence clusters appeared linked to parvovirus B19, influenza, CMV and Epstein-Barr virus. CMV serostatus was the only immune exposure information available for the cohort. The study gave a list of some 150 TCR beta chains associated with cytomegalovirus. In a later analysis, TCR association rates were found to vary across HLA loci, with the most associated TCRs seen for DRB1 alleles and the fewest for HLA-C alleles. A further reported finding was that TCR beta sequences accurately predicted the HLA-A and HLA-B alleles for most subjects in the first cohort. In a later genetic analysis, fewer N-insertions in productive TCRs were reported among donors in an Asian-associated ancestry cluster than the approximately 670-donor mean. In an earlier analysis of around 600 of the donors, most TCR beta V segments appeared in productive rearrangements about 90% or about 30% of the time, broadly matching IMGT annotations. A cluster of highly shared sequence variants was judged likely to represent a technical artifact of the sequencing pipeline. Roughly uniform sequencing depth across donors was assumed in presence/absence analyses, although this assumption may not hold. About 17 rarely observed V segments, including chromosome 9 orphons, were excluded from the earlier analysis of about 610 of the donors because counts were too low. HLA typing was unavailable for some donors at each locus, so association tests used only the typed subset. V-gene and J-gene trimming of TCR beta chains was associated with a missense DCLRE1C variant in a later genetic analysis, and the association was replicated in an independent cohort. In a later analysis, HLA-associated TCR beta chains were found to be more clonally expanded and to have lower generation probabilities than equally common non-associated chains. While some public TCRs were present in many individuals, most TCR sequences turned up only very rarely across donors. In this cohort, only TCR beta chains were sequenced, and detectable features were limited by the absence of alpha or paired-chain data.

To note about this clone: Its specific antigen is unknown. No qualities accompany the bases; no much larger clone lies one base away.

From the cysteine through the phenylalanine, the CDR3 covers 13 amino acids. The kept DNA is CDR3 alone, 39 bases in frame from the first base. As encoded in the germline V gene, CDR1 is SNHLY while CDR2 is FYNNEI. Germline trimming amounts to 6 bases on V and 4 bases on J, with 6 as the count of junction bases outside the gene matches. Libraries were built with the immunoSEQ multiplex PCR assay. The multiplex PCR relied on a mix of 60 forward primers for TCR Vbeta segments and 13 reverse primers for TCR Jbeta segments. Amplification of the CDR3 region of rearranged TCR beta genes was performed with a multiplex PCR assay on genomic DNA. The amplified TCR beta libraries were sequenced on the Illumina HiSeq System as 87-base-pair reads. In the original analysis: Across the roughly 600 repertoires, a later analysis counted some 81 million unique TCR beta chains, some 11 million of which were shared by at least two donors. To remove PCR and sequencing errors, raw reads were error-corrected and collapsed into unique sequences using a nearest-neighbor algorithm that merged closely related sequences. V, D and J gene segments were assigned by aligning CDR3 sequences to IMGT reference sequences. For a sequence to be retained, a match of at least six nucleotides was required to both a V gene segment and a J gene segment. A rearrangement counted as productive if the CDR3 had no stop codons and remained in frame with V and J, and every other rearrangement counted as non-productive. Following IMGT convention, CDR3 was defined as the stretch from the second conserved V-encoded cysteine up to the conserved J-encoded phenylalanine. In an earlier analysis of 587 of the donors, sequences lacking an unambiguous match to a single V gene segment were excluded. An earlier analysis of 587 of the donors called V segments functional above 56.7% productive rearrangements and segregating when the between-donor standard deviation exceeded 5%. To diagnose cytomegalovirus status from the catalog of TCR beta chain sequences, a statistical classification framework was built. In a later analysis, V and J genes were assigned by comparing TCR nucleotide sequences against IMGT/GENE-DB human TR gene sequences. A later analysis assigned CDR3 sequences and most-parsimonious VDJ recombination scenarios with the TCRdist pipeline. In a later analysis, each TCR beta chain was defined by its CDR3 amino acid sequence together with its V-gene family, and reads without a unique V-gene family were excluded. As a way to deal with suspected cross-contamination and a sequencing artifact, a later analysis dropped under 600 nucleotide sequences that were highly shared and had low generation probability. A later analysis calculated a clonal expansion index for each public chain from normalized within-repertoire ranks of inferred template counts. In a later analysis, generation probabilities were computed using a VDJ recombination model fitted to out-of-frame rearrangements, and the results were checked against IGoR. A later analysis scored TCR-TCR, TCR-HLA and TCR-CMV co-occurrence with hypergeometric tests, applying a repertoire-size bias correction to TCR pairs. False discovery rates were estimated in a later analysis by permuting HLA or CMV assignments 20 times. In a later analysis, co-occurring TCRs were grouped with DBSCAN, and TCRdist sequence similarity was added when clustering was performed within HLA-allele-positive subsets. Co-occurrence clustering excluded repertoires with fewer than 30,000 or more than 120,000 public chains, plus five with anomalous nucleotide sharing. The immuneACCESS repertoire file appears here via TCRdb, limited to in-frame rearrangements. These files lack a portion of the clones; in checked studies, under half of the deficit traces to unresolved V genes, and the cause of the others is not known. That table furnishes V, J and clone size, whereas the DNA furnished D and trimming. The sample records about 97,000 clones, around 73% of which are singletons. Roughly 3.5% of the sample is taken by the ten largest.

This clonotype was sampled from a man in his forties in good health and CMV-seronegative. Specimen: PBMCs. In this chain, TRBV2 is recombined with TRBJ2-7, with 7 central nucleotides matching TRBD1. The DNA reads TGTGCCAGCAGCGCCGGGACAGCTTACGAGCAGTACTTC. Its translation is CASSAGTAYEQYF.